The following is a T cell receptor beta chain sequence with its context. The antigen remains undetermined. This sample is part of a study of identical twins. Points from the study as a whole: The abundant beta clonotypes from cord blood had fewer insertions, and memory repertoires had none of this. Findings depended on cross-sectional statistics rather than tracking the same donors.

With 2 bases removed from V and 8 bases from J, the gap between germline ends came to 22 bases. The CDR3 loop spans 17 amino acids. CDR1 is SGHTA and CDR2 is FQGNSA in the germline V gene. One entry per CDR3 protein, called by TCRdb with MiXCR from the 5' RACE reads. The sample carries around 530,000 distinct CDR3 sequences, roughly 15% recorded once. The same specimen was also included in a second study, on yellow fever vaccine responses in identical twins. That work contributes: The T cell response to vaccination in identical twins was reportedly partly convergent and partly personalized.

The chain carries TRBV7-2 and TRBJ2-1, with D possibly being TRBD1 (5 bases). The source of this sequence is a young woman in good health. Sequenced: CD4+ T cells sorted from blood. The CDR3 nucleotides are TGTGCCAGCAGCTTAATGGGGCGTAAGGGTGTTTGGGATGAGCAGTTCTTC. Translated, it gives CASSLMGRKGVWDEQFF.